The clone carrying this T cell receptor (beta chain) has only a few counts. Its antigen remains unidentified. TCRdb fed the reads into MiXCR, producing one record per CDR3 protein. This table has approximately 500,000 distinct CDR3 sequences, about 17% appearing once. The data are from a study of T cell repertoires in cytomegalovirus infection. Across the whole study: Public TCR beta signature analysis indicated the presence of both CMV infection and matching HLA type. Overall study findings and caveats: HLA-C-restricted CMV clonotypes gave the most frequent clonotype in two of eight donors.

CDR3 length: 16 residues. Germline V lookup: CDR1 LGHNA, CDR2 YNFKEQ. The V segment lost 1 base and the J segment 7 bases; nucleotides outside the gene matches: 12. The J gene is TRBJ2-7, the V gene TRBV4-2; 8 bases line up with TRBD2. The sequencing sample was made of CD8+ T cells from PBMCs. The receptor was derived from a human donor in good health (CMV status not recorded). Some clones in this sample may be carry-over from other donors' samples. CDR3 amino acids: CASSQGSSGPMEEQYF. CDR3 in DNA: TGTGCCAGCAGCCAAGGCTCTAGCGGGCCGATGGAAGAGCAGTACTTC.